A selection of T cell receptor beta chains follows, all from one sample in a study of blood T cell repertoires in COVID-19. Only in-frame clones appear in the TCRdb table, and some are missing; sequencing was by immunoSEQ multiplex PCR. The sample shows tens of thousands of clones, around 86% of them seen only once. Sequencing was carried out using peripheral blood. All receptors derive from a woman over 75 with acute or convalescent COVID-19. CDR3s include the opening cysteine and the closing phenylalanine or tryptophan. A D gene is named only where the DNA matches it firmly. Expanded clones get a size class; other rows say once, few or many, or leave the size out.

V	D	J	size	DNA	CDR3
TRBV4-1	.	TRBJ2-7	.	TGCGCCAGCAGCCCTCCCGCGGAGGGGGCTGGCGAGCAGTACTTC	CASSPPAEGAGEQYF
TRBV5-1	.	TRBJ1-1	once	TGCGCCAGCAGCTTAACAACCAACACTGAAGCTTTCTTT	CASSLTTNTEAFF
TRBV2	TRBD1	TRBJ1-2	.	TGTGCCAGCAGTCCCGACAGGGTTGGCTACACCTTC	CASSPDRVGYTF
TRBV7-7	.	TRBJ1-3	.	TGTGCTAGCAGCCAAGACAGCTACTCTGGAAACACCATATATTTT	CASSQDSYSGNTIYF
TRBV5-6	.	TRBJ1-3	.	TGTGCCAGCAGCTTGGGGCCGTTCTCTGGAAACACCATATATTTT	CASSLGPFSGNTIYF
TRBV7-9	.	TRBJ1-1	once	TGTGCCAGCAGCTTCTCCCGCACTGAAGCTTTCTTT	CASSFSRTEAFF
TRBV7-3	.	TRBJ1-1	once	TGTGCCAGCAGCTTAAAGGCAGGGCTAATTGAAGCTTTCTTT	CASSLKAGLIEAFF
TRBV5-1	TRBD2	TRBJ2-1	.	TGCGCCAGCAGCCCACTAGCGAATCAGTACAATGAGCAGTTCTTC	CASSPLANQYNEQFF
TRBV11-3	.	TRBJ2-6	.	TGTGCCAGCAGCCGCGGGTCCCGCTCTGGGGCCAACGTCCTGACTTTC	CASSRGSRSGANVLTF
TRBV18	.	TRBJ1-6	.	TGTGCCAGCTCCTCCGCGGGGGGTTCACCCCTCCACTTT	CASSSAGGSPLHF
TRBV19	.	TRBJ1-6	.	TGTGCCAGTAGTATGTGGTCAGGGCAGGACTCACCCCTCCACTTT	CASSMWSGQDSPLHF
TRBV5-5	.	TRBJ1-2	.	TGTGCCAGCAGCTTGGCTACGGGGGGATATGGCTACACCTTC	CASSLATGGYGYTF
TRBV19	TRBD2	TRBJ2-1	.	TGTGCCAGTAGTTTGGGACTACTCAACAATGAGCAGTTCTTC	CASSLGLLNNEQFF
TRBV5-4	.	TRBJ1-2	.	TGTGCCAGCAGCTTGGCCGTAACACCCGGACAGCATACTAACTATGGCTACACCTTC	CASSLAVTPGQHTNYGYTF
TRBV7-8	.	TRBJ1-2	.	TGTGCCAGCAGCTTAACGAACAGCAACTATGGCTACACCTTC	CASSLTNSNYGYTF
TRBV6-4	TRBD2	TRBJ2-2	.	TGTGCCAGCAGTGAGCAAGCGGGGGTTAACACCGGGGAGCTGTTTTTT	CASSEQAGVNTGELFF
TRBV11-2	.	TRBJ2-7	.	TGTGCCAGCAGCTTAGGGGGGGCAGGGGGCGAGCAGTACTTC	CASSLGGAGGEQYF
TRBV19	TRBD2	TRBJ2-2	.	TGTGCCAGTAGTATCTCCCAGCGGGGGAACACCGGGGAGCTGTTTTTT	CASSISQRGNTGELFF
TRBV4-1	TRBD1	TRBJ1-1	.	TGCGCCAGCAGCCAAAGAAAGACCCCAAACCCAGGGGGGTTCGCTGAAGCTTTCTTT	CASSQRKTPNPGGFAEAFF
TRBV25-1	TRBD1	TRBJ1-5	.	TGTGCCAGCAGTGAATCCGACAGGGCGGGCCAGCCCCAGCATTTT	CASSESDRAGQPQHF
TRBV5-1	TRBD2	TRBJ2-4	once	TGCGCCAGCAGCCCATCGGGACTAGCGGGAGGGCGTGCCAAAAACATTCAGTACTTC	CASSPSGLAGGRAKNIQYF
TRBV29-1	.	TRBJ1-1	few	TGCAGCGTTGACCGACGAGGGGGCACTGAAGCTTTCTTT	CSVDRRGGTEAFF
TRBV15	.	TRBJ1-4	.	TGTGCCACCAGCGGGCAGGGAACCCGGGCAACTAATGAAAAACTGTTTTTT	CATSGQGTRATNEKLFF
TRBV19	TRBD2	TRBJ2-2	.	TGTGCCAGTAGTTGGGGACTAGCCCGGGGCACCGGGGAGCTGTTTTTT	CASSWGLARGTGELFF
TRBV11-3	.	TRBJ2-7	few	TGTGCCAGCAGCTTCGTCCGCGAGGGCGAGCAGTACTTC	CASSFVREGEQYF
TRBV13	.	TRBJ1-1	.	TGTGCCAGCAGCCCGACGTCAGGCAGATTACACACTGAAGCTTTCTTT	CASSPTSGRLHTEAFF
TRBV6-5	TRBD2	TRBJ2-1	.	TGTGCCAGCAGCCGCAGCGGGGGGCCCGGCAATGAGCAGTTCTTC	CASSRSGGPGNEQFF
TRBV7-9	TRBD1	TRBJ2-7	.	TGTGCCAGCAGCTTAGCGGACAGGGCCCCCTACGAGCAGTACTTC	CASSLADRAPYEQYF
TRBV4-1	.	TRBJ2-7	.	TGCGCCAGCAGCCAAGGTCGAGGCGTATCCTACGAGCAGTACTTC	CASSQGRGVSYEQYF
TRBV28	.	TRBJ1-1	.	TGTGCCAGCAGTGTGGGGGGGGCCACTGAAGCTTTCTTT	CASSVGGATEAFF
TRBV11-2	.	TRBJ1-5	medium-sized	TGTGCCAGCATCAGGAACCGGCAGCAGCCCCAGCATTTT	CASIRNRQQPQHF
TRBV19	.	TRBJ1-5	.	TGTGCCAGTAGTATAGGAGCGGACCCCCAGCATTTT	CASSIGADPQHF
TRBV10-3	.	TRBJ1-5	.	TGTGCCATCAGCCCAGGGGATTCGGGCAATCAGCCCCAGCATTTT	CAISPGDSGNQPQHF